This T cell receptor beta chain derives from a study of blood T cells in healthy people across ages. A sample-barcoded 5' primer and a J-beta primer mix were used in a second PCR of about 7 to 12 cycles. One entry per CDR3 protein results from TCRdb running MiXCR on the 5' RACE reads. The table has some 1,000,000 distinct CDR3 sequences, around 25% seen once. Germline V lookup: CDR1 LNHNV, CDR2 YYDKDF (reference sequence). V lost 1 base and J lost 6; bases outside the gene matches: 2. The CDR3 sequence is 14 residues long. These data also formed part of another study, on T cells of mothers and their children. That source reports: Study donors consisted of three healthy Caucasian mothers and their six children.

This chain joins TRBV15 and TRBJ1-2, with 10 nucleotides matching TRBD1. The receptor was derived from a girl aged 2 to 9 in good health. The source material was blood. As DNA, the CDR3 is TGTGCCACCAGCAGAGGAGGACAGGGGGATGGCTACACCTTC. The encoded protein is CATSRGGQGDGYTF.